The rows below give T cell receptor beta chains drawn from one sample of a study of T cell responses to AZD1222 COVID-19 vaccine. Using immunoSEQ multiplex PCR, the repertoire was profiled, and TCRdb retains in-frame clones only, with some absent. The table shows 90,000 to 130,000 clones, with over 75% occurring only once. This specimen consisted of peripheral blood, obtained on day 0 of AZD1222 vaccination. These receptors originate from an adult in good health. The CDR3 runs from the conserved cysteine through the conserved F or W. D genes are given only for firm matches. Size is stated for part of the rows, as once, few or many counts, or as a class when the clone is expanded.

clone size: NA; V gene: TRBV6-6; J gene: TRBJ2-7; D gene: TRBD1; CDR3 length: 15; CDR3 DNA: TGTGCCAGCGGAGGTCGGGACAGGGTCTCCTACGAGCAGTACTTC; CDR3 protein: CASGGRDRVSYEQYF
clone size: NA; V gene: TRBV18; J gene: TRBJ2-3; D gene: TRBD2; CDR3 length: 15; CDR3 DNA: TGTGCCAGCTCACCCGGCGGGGGGAGGACAGATACGCAGTATTTT; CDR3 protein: CASSPGGGRTDTQYF
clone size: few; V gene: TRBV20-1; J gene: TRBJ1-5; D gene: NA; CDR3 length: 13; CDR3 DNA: TGCAGTGCTAGTTCGGGGGCGGATCAGCCCCAGCATTTT; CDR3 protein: CSASSGADQPQHF
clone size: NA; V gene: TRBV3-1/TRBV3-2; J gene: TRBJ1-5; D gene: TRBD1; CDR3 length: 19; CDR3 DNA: TGTGCCAGCAGCCAAGGAGACAGGATCTACAGGGGCTCAGGTCAGCCCCAGCATTTT; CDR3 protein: CASSQGDRIYRGSGQPQHF
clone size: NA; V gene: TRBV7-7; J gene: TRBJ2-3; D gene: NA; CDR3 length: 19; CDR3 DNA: TGTGCTAGCAGCTTGCCTCCAGCCCCTAGCGCCCACCCCACAGATACGCAGTATTTT; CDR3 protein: CASSLPPAPSAHPTDTQYF
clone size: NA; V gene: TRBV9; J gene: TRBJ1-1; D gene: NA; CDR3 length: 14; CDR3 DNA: TGTGCCAGCAGCGTAGGGGAGGGGAGGACTGAAGCTTTCTTT; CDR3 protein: CASSVGEGRTEAFF
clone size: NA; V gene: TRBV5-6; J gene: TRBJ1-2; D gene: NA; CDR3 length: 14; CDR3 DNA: TGTGCCAGCAGCGGAGGGAGGAAAGGCTATGGCTACACCTTC; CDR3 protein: CASSGGRKGYGYTF
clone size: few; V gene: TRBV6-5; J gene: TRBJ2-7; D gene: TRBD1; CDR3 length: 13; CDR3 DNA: TGTGCCAGCAGTTACGACAGGGGCTCGGAGCAGTACTTC; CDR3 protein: CASSYDRGSEQYF
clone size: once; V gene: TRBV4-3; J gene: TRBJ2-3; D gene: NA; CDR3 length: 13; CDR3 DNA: TGCGCCAGCAGCCAAGGTCTCGCAGATACGCAGTATTTT; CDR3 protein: CASSQGLADTQYF
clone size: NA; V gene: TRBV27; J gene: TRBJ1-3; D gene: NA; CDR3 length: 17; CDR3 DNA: TGTGCCAGCAGTTTATCAGCAGGGACCTACTCTGGAAACACCATATATTTT; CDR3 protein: CASSLSAGTYSGNTIYF
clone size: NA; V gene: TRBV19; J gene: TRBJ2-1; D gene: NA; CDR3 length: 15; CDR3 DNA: TGTGCCAGTAGCCCAAGAACGGGCCGGATGGATGAGCAGTTCTTC; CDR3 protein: CASSPRTGRMDEQFF
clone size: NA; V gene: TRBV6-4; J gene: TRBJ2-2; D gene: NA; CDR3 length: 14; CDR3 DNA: TGTGCCAGCAAACGGCTCCCTACGTCCGGGGAGCTGTTTTTT; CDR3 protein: CASKRLPTSGELFF
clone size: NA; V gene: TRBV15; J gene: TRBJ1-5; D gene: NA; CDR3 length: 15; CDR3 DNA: TGTGCCACCCAGCAAGGTGGACCCTCTAATCAGCCCCAGCATTTT; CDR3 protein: CATQQGGPSNQPQHF
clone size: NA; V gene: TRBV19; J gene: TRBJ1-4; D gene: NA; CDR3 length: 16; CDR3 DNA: TGTGCCAGTAGTATATCTAGCGGGAAGTCTAATGAAAAACTGTTTTTT; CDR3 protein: CASSISSGKSNEKLFF
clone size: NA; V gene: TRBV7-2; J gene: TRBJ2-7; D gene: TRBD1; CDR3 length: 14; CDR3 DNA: TGTGCCAGCAGCTTAGGTGGACAGGGTTACGAGCAGTACTTC; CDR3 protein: CASSLGGQGYEQYF
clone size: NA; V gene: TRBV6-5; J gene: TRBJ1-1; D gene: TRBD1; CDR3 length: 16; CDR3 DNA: TGTGCCAGCAGTTGGGGGACAGGACTGACGAACACTGAAGCTTTCTTT; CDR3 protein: CASSWGTGLTNTEAFF
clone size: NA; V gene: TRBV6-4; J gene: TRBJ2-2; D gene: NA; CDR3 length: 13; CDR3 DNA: TGTGCCAGCAGTGACTCACCCACCGGGGAGCTGTTTTTT; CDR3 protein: CASSDSPTGELFF
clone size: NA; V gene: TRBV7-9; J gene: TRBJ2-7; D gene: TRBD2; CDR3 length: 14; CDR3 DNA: TGTGCCAGCAGCTTCCAGCGGGAGGGAAGGAGGCAGTACTTC; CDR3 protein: CASSFQREGRRQYF
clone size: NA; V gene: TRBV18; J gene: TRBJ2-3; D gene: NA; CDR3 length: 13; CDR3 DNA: TGTGCCAGCTCACCAGAGGGGTTGGATACGCAGTATTTT; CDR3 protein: CASSPEGLDTQYF
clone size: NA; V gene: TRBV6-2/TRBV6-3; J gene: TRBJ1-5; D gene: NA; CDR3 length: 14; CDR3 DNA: TGTGCCAGCAGTTACACGGACGGGAGTCAGCCCCAGCATTTT; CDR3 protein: CASSYTDGSQPQHF
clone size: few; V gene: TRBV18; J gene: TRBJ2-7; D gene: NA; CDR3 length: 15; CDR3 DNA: TGTGCCAGCTCACCACGAGGGGCTTCGTCTTACGAGCAGTACTTC; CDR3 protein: CASSPRGASSYEQYF
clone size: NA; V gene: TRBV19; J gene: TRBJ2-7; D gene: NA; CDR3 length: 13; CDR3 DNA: TGTGCCAGTAGTATATCCGGCAGAGGGGAGCAGTACTTC; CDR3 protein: CASSISGRGEQYF
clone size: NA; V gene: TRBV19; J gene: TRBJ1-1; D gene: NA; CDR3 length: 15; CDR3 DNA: TGTGCCAGTAAGAACCAAGGTCAGGGGCGGACTGAAGCTTTCTTT; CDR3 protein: CASKNQGQGRTEAFF
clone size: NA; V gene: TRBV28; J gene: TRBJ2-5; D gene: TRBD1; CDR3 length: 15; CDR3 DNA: TGTGCCAGCAGTTTAGCGTCAGGGGGTCAAGAGACCCAGTACTTC; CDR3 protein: CASSLASGGQETQYF
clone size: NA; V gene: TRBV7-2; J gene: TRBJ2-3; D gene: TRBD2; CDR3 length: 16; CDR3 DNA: TGTGCCAGCAGCTTGGGACTAGCGATTAGCACAGATACGCAGTATTTT; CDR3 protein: CASSLGLAISTDTQYF
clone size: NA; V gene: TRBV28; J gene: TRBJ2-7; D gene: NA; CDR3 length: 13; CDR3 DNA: TGTGCCAGCAGTTCCGGGACGTCCTACGAGCAGTACTTC; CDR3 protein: CASSSGTSYEQYF
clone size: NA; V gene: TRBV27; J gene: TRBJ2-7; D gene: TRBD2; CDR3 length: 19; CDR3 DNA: TGTGCCAGCAGATCAACATTGGGACTAGCGGGGGGGGCCGGGTACGAGCAGTACTTC; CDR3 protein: CASRSTLGLAGGAGYEQYF
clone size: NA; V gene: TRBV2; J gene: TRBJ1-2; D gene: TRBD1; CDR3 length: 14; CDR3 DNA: TGTGCCAGCAGGGGTACCGGGACAGGTCATGGCTACACCTTC; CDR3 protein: CASRGTGTGHGYTF
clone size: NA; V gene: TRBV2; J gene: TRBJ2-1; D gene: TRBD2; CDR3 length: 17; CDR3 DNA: TGTGCCAGCAGTGAATCTGGACTAGCCAACCTCTACAATGAGCAGTTCTTC; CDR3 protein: CASSESGLANLYNEQFF
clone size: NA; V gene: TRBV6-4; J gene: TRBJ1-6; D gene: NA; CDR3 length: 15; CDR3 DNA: TGTGCCAGCAGACAAGTCTCTGGGGATAATTCACCCCTCCACTTT; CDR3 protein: CASRQVSGDNSPLHF
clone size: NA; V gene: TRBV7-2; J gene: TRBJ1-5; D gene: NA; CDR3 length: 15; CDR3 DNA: TGTGCCAGCAGCCCCATCGGAAACATTAATCAGCCCCAGCATTTT; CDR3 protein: CASSPIGNINQPQHF
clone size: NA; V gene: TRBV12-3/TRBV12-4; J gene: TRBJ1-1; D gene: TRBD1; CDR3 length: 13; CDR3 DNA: TGTGCCAGCGGGGACAGGGATACCACTGAAGCTTTCTTT; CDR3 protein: CASGDRDTTEAFF
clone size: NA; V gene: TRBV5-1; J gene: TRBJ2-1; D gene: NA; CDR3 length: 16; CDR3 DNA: TGCGCCAGCACCCCGGAGTTCTTCAGGGGATACAGTGAGCAGTTCTTC; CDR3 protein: CASTPEFFRGYSEQFF
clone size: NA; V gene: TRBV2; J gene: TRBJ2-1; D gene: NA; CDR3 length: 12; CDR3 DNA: TGTGCCAGCAGAAGAGACGCAAATGAGCAGTTCTTC; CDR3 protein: CASRRDANEQFF
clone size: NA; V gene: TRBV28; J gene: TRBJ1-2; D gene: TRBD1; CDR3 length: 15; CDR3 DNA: TGTGCCAGCAGCCCCCGGGGACAGGCTAACTATGGCTACACCTTC; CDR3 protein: CASSPRGQANYGYTF
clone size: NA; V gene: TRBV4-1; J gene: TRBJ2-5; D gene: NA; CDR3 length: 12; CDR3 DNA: TGCGCCAGCAGCCACTTACAAGAGACCCAGTACTTC; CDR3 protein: CASSHLQETQYF
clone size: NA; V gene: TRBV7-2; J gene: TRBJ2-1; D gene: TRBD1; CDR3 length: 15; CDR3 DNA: TGTGCCAGCAGCTCAGACAGGGCGGACTACAATGAGCAGTTCTTC; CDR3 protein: CASSSDRADYNEQFF
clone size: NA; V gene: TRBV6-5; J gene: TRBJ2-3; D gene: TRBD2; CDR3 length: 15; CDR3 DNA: TGTGCCAGCAGTTACCCGCGGGGGTCCGGATATACGCAGTATTTT; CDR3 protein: CASSYPRGSGYTQYF
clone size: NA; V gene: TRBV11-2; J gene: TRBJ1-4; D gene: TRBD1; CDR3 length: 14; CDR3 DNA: TGTGCCAGCAGCGTGGGACAGGGCGGTGAAAAACTGTTTTTT; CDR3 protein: CASSVGQGGEKLFF
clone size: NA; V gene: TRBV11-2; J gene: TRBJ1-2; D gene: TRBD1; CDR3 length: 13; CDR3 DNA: TGTGCCAGCAGCATGGACTACAGGGGCGGCTACACCTTC; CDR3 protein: CASSMDYRGGYTF
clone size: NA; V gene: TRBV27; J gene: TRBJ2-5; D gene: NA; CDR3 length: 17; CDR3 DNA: TGTGCCAGCAGTTTATTGGGCGTAGGGGGGGGTCAAGAGACCCAGTACTTC; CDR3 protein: CASSLLGVGGGQETQYF
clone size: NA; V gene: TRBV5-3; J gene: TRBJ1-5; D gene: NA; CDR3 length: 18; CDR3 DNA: TGTCCCAGAAGCGGGCGGATTTTGGGGGGGGAGGTAAATCAGCCCCAGCATTTT; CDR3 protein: CPRSGRILGGEVNQPQHF
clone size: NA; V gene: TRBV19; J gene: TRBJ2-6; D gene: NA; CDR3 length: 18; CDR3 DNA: TGTGCCAGTAGTGCCCGGACGGGACTTGGGAGTGGGGCCAACGTCCTGACTTTC; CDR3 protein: CASSARTGLGSGANVLTF
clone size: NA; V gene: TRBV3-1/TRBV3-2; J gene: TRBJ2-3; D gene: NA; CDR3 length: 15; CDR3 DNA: TGTGCCAGCAGCTGGCGGGGGCGCAGCACAGATACGCAGTATTTT; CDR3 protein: CASSWRGRSTDTQYF
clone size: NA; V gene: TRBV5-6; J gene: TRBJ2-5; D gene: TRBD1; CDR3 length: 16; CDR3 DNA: TGTGCCAGCAGCTCGTCGGGACAGGGCCTAAGGGAGACCCAGTACTTC; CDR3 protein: CASSSSGQGLRETQYF
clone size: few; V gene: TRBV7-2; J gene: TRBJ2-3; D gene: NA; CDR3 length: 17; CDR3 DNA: TGTGCCAGCAGCCAACGGGGCGGGGGCCAAGGGACAGATACGCAGTATTTT; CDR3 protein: CASSQRGGGQGTDTQYF
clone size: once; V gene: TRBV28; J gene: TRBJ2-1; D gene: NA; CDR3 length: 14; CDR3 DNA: TGTGCCAGCAGTTTAGGAGGGCGGGGGCATGAGCAGTTCTTC; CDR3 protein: CASSLGGRGHEQFF
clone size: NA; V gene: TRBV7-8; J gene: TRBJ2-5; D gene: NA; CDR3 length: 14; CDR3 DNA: TGTGCCAGCAGCTCGCACAGGTTCCAAGAGACCCAGTACTTC; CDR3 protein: CASSSHRFQETQYF
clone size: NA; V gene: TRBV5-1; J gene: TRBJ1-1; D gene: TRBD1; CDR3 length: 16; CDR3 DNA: TGCGCCAGCAGCTTGGGAGGCGGGACAGGGATCGCTGAAGCTTTCTTT; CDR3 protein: CASSLGGGTGIAEAFF
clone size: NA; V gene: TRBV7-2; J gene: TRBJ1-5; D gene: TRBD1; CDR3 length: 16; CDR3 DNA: TGTGCCAGCAGCCGGACCGGGACAGGATTAAATCAGCCCCAGCATTTT; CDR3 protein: CASSRTGTGLNQPQHF
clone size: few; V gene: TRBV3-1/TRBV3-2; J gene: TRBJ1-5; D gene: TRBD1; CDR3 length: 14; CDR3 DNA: TGTGCCAGCAGCCAACAGGGGGGGACTCAGCCCCAGCATTTT; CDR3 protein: CASSQQGGTQPQHF
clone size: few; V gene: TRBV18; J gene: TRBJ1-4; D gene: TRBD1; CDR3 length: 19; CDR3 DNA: TGTGCCAGCTCACCACGGGACAGGGGGGCTCGTGCAACTAATGAAAAACTGTTTTTT; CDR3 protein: CASSPRDRGARATNEKLFF
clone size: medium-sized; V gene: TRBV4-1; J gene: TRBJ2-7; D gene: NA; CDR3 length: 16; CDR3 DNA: TGCGCCAGCAGCCCTGAGGCGGTTAGGGGGAACTCCGAGCAGTACTTC; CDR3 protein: CASSPEAVRGNSEQYF
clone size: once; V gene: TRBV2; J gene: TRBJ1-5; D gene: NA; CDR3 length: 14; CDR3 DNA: TGTGCCAGCAGAGGGGGAGGGCTCACCCAGCCCCAGCATTTT; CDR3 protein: CASRGGGLTQPQHF
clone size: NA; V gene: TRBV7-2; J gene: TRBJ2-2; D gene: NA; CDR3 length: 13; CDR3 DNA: TGTGCCAGCAGCTCCCGGTTGGTCGGGGAGCTGTTTTTT; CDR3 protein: CASSSRLVGELFF
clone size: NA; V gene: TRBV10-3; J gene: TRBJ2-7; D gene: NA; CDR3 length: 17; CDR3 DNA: TGTGCCATCAGCCTCGGGGAGGGGGCCTTCATTTCCTACGAGCAGTACTTC; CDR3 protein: CAISLGEGAFISYEQYF
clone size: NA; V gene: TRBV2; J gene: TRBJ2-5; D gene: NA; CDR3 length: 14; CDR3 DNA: TGTGCCAGCAGTACGGACGGGGGAAGTGAGACCCAGTACTTC; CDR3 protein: CASSTDGGSETQYF
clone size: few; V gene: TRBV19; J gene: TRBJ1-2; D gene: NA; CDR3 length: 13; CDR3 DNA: TGTGCCAGTACTCTAGCGGGTAACTATGGCTACACCTTC; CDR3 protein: CASTLAGNYGYTF
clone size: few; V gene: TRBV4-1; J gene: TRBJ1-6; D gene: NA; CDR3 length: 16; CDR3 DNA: TGCGCCAGCAGCTTGATCGTAGGGTACCGGAATTCACCCCTCCACTTT; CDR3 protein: CASSLIVGYRNSPLHF
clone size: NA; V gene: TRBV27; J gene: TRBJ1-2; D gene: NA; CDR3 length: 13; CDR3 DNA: TGTGCCAGCAGTACAGGGAGTTACTATGGCTACACCTTC; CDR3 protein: CASSTGSYYGYTF